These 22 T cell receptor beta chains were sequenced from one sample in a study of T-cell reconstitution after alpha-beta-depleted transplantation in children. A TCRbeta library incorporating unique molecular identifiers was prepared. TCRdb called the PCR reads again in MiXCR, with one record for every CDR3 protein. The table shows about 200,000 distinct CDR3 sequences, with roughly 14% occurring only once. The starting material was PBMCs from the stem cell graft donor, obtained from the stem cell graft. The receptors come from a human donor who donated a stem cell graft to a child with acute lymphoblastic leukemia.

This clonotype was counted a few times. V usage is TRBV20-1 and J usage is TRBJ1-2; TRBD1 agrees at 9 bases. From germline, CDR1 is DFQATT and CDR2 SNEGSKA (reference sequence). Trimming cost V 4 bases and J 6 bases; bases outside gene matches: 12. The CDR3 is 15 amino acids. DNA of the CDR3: TGCAGTGCTACTCCACCGGGACAGGGAATGAATGGCTACACCTTC. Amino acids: CSATPPGQGMNGYTF.

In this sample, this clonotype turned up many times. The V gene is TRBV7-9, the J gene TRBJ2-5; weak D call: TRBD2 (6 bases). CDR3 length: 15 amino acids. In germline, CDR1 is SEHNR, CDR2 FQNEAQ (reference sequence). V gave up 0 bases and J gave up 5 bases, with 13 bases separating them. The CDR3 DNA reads TGTGCCAGCAGCTTAGCTAGCGGACCCTTTGAGACCCAGTACTTC. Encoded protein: CASSLASGPFETQYF.

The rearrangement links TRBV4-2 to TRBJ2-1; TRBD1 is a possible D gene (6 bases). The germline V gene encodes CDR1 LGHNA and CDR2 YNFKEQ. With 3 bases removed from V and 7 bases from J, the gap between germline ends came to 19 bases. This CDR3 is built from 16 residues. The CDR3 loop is CASSHRGRSQGNEQFF. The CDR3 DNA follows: TGTGCCAGCAGCCATAGGGGCCGGAGCCAGGGGAATGAGCAGTTCTTC.

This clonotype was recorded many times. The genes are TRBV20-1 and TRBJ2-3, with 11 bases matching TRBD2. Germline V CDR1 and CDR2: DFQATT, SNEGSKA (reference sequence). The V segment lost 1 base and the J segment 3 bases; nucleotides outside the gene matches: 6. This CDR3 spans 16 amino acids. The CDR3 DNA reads TGCAGTGCTAGAGGGGTAGCGGGAGGGCCAACAGATACGCAGTATTTT. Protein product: CSARGVAGGPTDTQYF.

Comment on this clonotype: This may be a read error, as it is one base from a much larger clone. The CDR3 reads CASSWDRGAGANGLTF. CDR3 nucleotide sequence: TGCGCCAGCAGCTGGGACAGGGGGGCTGGGGCCAACGGCCTGACTTTC. The rearrangement links TRBV5-1 to TRBJ2-6; TRBD1 matches at 11 bases. Germline loops: CDR1 SGHRS, CDR2 YFSETQ. CDR3 length: 16 residues.

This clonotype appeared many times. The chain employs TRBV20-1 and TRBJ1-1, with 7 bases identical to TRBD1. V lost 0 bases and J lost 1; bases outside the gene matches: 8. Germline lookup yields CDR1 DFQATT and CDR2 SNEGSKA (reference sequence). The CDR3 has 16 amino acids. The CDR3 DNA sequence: TGCAGTGCTAGAGATTTGGGCAGGGGGTCGAACACTGAAGCTTTCTTT. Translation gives CSARDLGRGSNTEAFF.

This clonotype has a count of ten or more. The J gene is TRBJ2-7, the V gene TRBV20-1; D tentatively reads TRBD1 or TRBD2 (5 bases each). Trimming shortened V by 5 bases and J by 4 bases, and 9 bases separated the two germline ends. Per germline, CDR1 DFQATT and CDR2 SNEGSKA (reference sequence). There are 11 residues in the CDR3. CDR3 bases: TGCAGTGCTGGCGAGGGGTACGAGCAGTACTTC. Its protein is CSAGEGYEQYF.

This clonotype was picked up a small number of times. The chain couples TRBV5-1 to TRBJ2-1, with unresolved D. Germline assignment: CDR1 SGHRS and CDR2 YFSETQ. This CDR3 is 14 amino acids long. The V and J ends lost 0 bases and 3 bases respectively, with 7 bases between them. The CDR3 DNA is TGCGCCAGCAGCTTGGAGTGGGGCTACAATGAGCAGTTCTTC. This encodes CASSLEWGYNEQFF. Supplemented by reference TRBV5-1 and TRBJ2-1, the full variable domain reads KAGVTQTPRYLIKTRGQQVTLSCSPISGHRSVSWYQQTPGQGLQFLFEYFSETQRNKGNFPGRFSGRQFSNSRSEMNVSTLELGDSALYLCASSLEWGYNEQFFGPGTRLTVL.

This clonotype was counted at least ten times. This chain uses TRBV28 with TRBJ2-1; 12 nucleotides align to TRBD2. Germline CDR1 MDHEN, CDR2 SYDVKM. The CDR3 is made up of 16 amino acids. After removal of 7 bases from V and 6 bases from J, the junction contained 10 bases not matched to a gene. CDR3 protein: CASTPWGLAGGNEQFF. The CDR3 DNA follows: TGTGCCAGCACTCCTTGGGGACTAGCGGGCGGCAATGAGCAGTTCTTC.

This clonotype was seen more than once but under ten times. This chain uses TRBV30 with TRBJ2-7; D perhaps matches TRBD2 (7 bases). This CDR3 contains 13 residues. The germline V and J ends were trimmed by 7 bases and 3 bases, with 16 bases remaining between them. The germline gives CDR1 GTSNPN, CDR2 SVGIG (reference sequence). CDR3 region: CALGRGGLYEQYF. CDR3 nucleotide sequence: TGTGCCTTGGGGAGGGGGGGGCTCTACGAGCAGTACTTC.

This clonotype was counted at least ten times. The DNA for the CDR3 is TGTGCCAGCAGCTTAAGTCAGAGTAGCAATGAGCAGTTCTTC. Protein: CASSLSQSSNEQFF. The chain carries TRBV3-1 and TRBJ2-1; D ambiguous. V lost 5 bases and J 6 bases, leaving 14 bases between the germline ends. Germline-derived CDR1 and CDR2 are LGHDT and YNNKEL (reference sequence). The CDR3 sequence is 14 residues long.

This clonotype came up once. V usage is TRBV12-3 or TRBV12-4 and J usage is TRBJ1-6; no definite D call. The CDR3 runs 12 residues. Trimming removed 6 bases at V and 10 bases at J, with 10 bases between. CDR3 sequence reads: CASSPRLSPLHF. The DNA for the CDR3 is TGTGCCAGCAGCCCCCGACTCTCACCCCTCCACTTT.

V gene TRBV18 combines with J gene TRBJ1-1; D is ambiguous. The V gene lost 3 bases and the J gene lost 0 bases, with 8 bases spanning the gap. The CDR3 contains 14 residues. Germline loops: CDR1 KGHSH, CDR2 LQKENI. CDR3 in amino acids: CASSPRPLNTEAFF. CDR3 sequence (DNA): TGTGCCAGCTCACCTCGGCCCTTGAACACTGAAGCTTTCTTT.

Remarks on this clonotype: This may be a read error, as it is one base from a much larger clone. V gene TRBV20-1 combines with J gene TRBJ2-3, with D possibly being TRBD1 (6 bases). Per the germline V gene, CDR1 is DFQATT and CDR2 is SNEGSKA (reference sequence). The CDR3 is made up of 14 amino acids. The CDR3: CSDRAPLDRDTQYF. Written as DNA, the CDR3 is TGCAGTGATAGAGCCCCGCTGGACAGAGATACGCAGTATTTT.

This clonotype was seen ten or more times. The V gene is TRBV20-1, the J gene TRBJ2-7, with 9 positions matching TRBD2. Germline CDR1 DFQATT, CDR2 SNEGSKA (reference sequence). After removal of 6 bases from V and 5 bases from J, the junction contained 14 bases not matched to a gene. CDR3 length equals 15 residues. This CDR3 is CSACSGRLLQDEQYF. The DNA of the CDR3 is TGCAGTGCGTGCAGCGGGAGGCTTCTCCAGGACGAGCAGTACTTC.

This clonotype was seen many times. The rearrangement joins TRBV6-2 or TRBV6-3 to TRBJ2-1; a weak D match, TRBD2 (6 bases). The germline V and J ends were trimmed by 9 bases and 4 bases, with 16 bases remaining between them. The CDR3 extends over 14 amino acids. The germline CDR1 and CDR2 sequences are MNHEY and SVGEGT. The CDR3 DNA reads TGTGCCAGTCTCGGCGAAGGGAGGTACAATGAGCAGTTCTTC. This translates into CASLGEGRYNEQFF.

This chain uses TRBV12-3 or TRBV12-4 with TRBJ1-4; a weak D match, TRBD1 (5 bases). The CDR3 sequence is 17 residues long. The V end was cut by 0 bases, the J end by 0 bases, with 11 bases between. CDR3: CASSLAGGDATNEKLFF. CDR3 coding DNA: TGTGCCAGCAGTTTAGCGGGGGGAGATGCAACTAATGAAAAACTGTTTTTT.

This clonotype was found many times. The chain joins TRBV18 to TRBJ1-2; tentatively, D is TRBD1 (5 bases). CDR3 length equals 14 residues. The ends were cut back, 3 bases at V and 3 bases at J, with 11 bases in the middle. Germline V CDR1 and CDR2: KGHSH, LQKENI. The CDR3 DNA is TGTGCCAGCTCACCCGATTGGGGGGACTATGGCTACACCTTC. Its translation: CASSPDWGDYGYTF.

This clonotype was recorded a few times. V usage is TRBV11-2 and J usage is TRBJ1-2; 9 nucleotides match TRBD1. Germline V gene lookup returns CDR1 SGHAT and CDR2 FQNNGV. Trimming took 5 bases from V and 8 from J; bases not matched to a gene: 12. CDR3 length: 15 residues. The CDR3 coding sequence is TGTGCCAGCAGCAAACAGGGACAGGGAGAAGGGGGCTACACCTTC. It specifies CASSKQGQGEGGYTF.

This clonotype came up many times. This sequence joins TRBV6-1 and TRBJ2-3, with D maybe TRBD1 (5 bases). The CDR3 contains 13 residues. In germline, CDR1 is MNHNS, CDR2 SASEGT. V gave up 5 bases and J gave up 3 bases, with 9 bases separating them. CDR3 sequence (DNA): TGTGCCAGCAGTCCTCAGGGAACAGATACGCAGTATTTT. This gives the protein CASSPQGTDTQYF.

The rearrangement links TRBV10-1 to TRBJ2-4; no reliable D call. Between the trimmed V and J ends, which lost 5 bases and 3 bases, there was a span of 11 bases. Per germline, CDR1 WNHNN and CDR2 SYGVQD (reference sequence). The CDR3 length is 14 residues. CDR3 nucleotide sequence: TGCGCCAGCAGTAAGACCGCGAGCAAAAACATTCAGTACTTC. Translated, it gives CASSKTASKNIQYF.

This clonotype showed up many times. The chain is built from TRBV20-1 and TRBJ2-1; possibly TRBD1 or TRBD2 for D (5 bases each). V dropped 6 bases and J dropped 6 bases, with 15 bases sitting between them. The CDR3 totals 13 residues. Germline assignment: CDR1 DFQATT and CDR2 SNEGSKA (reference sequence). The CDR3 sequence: CSAPGPQSNEQFF. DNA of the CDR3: TGCAGTGCCCCGGGACCCCAAAGCAATGAGCAGTTCTTC.